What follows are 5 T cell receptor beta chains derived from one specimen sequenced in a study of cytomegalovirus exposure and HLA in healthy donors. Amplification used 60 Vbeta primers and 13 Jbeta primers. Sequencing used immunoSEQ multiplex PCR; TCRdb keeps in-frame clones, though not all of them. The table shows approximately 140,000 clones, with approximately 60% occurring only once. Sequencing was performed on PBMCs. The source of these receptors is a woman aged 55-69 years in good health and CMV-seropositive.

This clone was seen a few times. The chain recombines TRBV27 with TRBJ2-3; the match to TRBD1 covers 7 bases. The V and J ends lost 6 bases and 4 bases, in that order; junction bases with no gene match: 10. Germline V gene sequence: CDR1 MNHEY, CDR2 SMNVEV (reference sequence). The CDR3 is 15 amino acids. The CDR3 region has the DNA TGTGCCAGCAGAAACGAGGGACAGCCTTCAGATACGCAGTATTTT. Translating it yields CASRNEGQPSDTQYF.

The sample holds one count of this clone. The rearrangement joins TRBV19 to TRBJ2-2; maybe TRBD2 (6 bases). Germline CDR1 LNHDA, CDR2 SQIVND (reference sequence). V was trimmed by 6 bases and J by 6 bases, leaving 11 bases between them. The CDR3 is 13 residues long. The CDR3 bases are TGTGCCAGTAGAAACGGGGGAGCCGGGGAGCTGTTTTTT. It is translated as CASRNGGAGELFF.

As DNA, the CDR3 is TGTGCCAGCAGCTTAAACGGGGATTTCTCTTCTAGCAATCAGCCCCAGCATTTT. Translating gives CASSLNGDFSSSNQPQHF. The chain has TRBV7-9 and TRBJ1-5, with D unclear. Trimming removed 2 bases at V and 0 bases at J, with 17 bases between. CDR1 and CDR2 (germline): SEHNR, FQNEAQ (reference sequence). The CDR3 is 18 residues long. The full variable domain, in which reference TRBV7-9 and TRBJ1-5 provide the parts outside the CDR3, is DTGVSQNPRHKITKRGQNVTFRCDPISEHNRLYWYRQTLGQGPEFLTYFQNEAQLEKSRLLSDRFSAERPKGSFSTLEIQRTEQGDSAMYLCASSLNGDFSSSNQPQHFGDGTRLSIL.

CDR3: CASSPSGGADTDTQYF. CDR3 bases: TGTGCCAGTAGCCCCTCGGGGGGAGCCGACACAGATACGCAGTATTTT. The V and J genes are TRBV19 and TRBJ2-3, with 7 bases aligning to TRBD2. Germline CDR1 LNHDA, CDR2 SQIVND (reference sequence). This CDR3 comprises 16 residues. With 6 bases clipped from V and 2 bases from J, the junction kept 11 bases outside the gene matches.

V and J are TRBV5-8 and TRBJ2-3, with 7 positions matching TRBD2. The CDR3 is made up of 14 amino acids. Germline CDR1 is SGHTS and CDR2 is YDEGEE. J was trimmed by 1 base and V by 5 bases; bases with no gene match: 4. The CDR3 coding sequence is TGTGCCAGCAGACCACTAGCGCGCACAGATACGCAGTATTTT. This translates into CASRPLARTDTQYF.